The 30 T cell receptor beta chains listed next were all sequenced from one sample in a study of T-cell reconstitution after alpha-beta-depleted transplantation in children (dated by TCRdb to the mid-2010s). Library prep was done by PCR. Sequencing relied on an Illumina HiSeq 2500. Molecular barcoding was employed in the preparation of TCR libraries, with unique molecular identifiers being used to normalize TCRbeta repertoire quantification. The public sequencing data were trimmed at Q25 with fastp and processed into clonotypes with MiXCR by TCRdb, which kept only in-frame beta chains. One record per CDR3 amino acid sequence lists the most common genes and DNA. This sample gives approximately 520,000 distinct CDR3 sequences in total; about 30% of them show up just once. The ten biggest clones cover 2.4% of the sample. The sequencing used PBMCs from the stem cell graft donor, collected from the stem cell graft. These receptors originate from a human donor who donated a stem cell graft to a child with aplastic anemia.

A few counts support this clonotype. The chain recombines TRBV9 with TRBJ2-4; 9 nucleotides match TRBD1. CDR1 is SGDLS and CDR2 is YYNGEE in the germline V gene. V dropped 5 bases and J dropped 2; count of bases not matched to a gene: 11. CDR3 size: 17 residues. The CDR3 nucleotides are TGTGCCAGCAGTAAACAGGGACAGGGAGGTACCAAAAACATTCAGTACTTC. Its protein product is CASSKQGQGGTKNIQYF.

This clonotype has just a few counts. Its ends do not fully match the called genes, so a read error is possible. The chain joins TRBV12-3 or TRBV12-4 to TRBJ1-2; 8 bases agree with TRBD1. The CDR3 has 11 residues. The CDR3 DNA follows: TGTGCCAGCAGTGGACAGGGCCCTTCCGCCTTC. It is translated as CASSGQGPSAF.

The J gene is TRBJ2-2, the V gene TRBV6-2 or TRBV6-3, with D perhaps matching TRBD1 (6 bases). From germline, CDR1 is MNHEY and CDR2 SVGEGT. This CDR3 is built from 20 residues. V was pared by 2 bases and J by 0 bases, with 22 bases between. In DNA form, the CDR3 reads TGTGCCAGCAGTTACCCCAGTGGGGGCCGCGTTAAGTCGAACACCGGGGAGCTGTTTTTT. This gives the protein CASSYPSGGRVKSNTGELFF.

This sequence joins TRBV12-3 or TRBV12-4 and TRBJ2-5; D perhaps matches TRBD2 (7 bases). Trimming took off 6 bases at V and 3 bases at J, with 11 bases between the two ends. The CDR3 is 13 residues long. The DNA for the CDR3 is TGTGCCAGCAGCGGGGGGCGGGAAGAGACCCAGTACTTC. The encoded protein is CASSGGREETQYF.

The chain couples TRBV11-2 to TRBJ1-5, with D unresolved. V gave up 5 bases and J gave up 0 bases, with 11 bases separating them. This CDR3 region has 15 residues. CDR1 and CDR2 (germline): SGHAT, FQNNGV. This CDR3 is CASSPESLSNQPQHF. Here the CDR3 DNA reads TGTGCCAGCAGCCCCGAGAGCCTTAGCAATCAGCCCCAGCATTTT.

The rearrangement joins TRBV5-1 to TRBJ2-2; 8 bases fit TRBD1. The J segment lost 2 bases and the V segment lost 3 bases, leaving 6 bases of the junction unmatched. This CDR3 region has 16 residues. The germline CDR1 and CDR2 sequences are SGHRS and YFSETQ. The CDR3 is CASSWTGPDNTGELFF. The DNA of the CDR3 is TGCGCCAGCAGCTGGACAGGGCCGGATAACACCGGGGAGCTGTTTTTT.

This clonotype was detected only a few times. This chain joins TRBV25-1 and TRBJ2-6; 13 bases align to TRBD2. Germline V gene lookup returns CDR1 MGHDK and CDR2 SYGVNS. V lost 4 bases and J lost 2; bases outside the gene matches: 5. CDR3 size: 18 residues. The CDR3 DNA reads as TGTGCCAGCAGTGGGAGACTAGCGGGAGGTCCTGGGGCCAACGTCCTGACTTTC. Translation gives CASSGRLAGGPGANVLTF.

This chain links TRBV20-1 with TRBJ2-4; D is unresolved. This CDR3 contains 15 residues. The germline V gene has CDR1 DFQATT and CDR2 SNEGSKA (reference sequence). The ends were cut back, 3 bases at V and 1 base at J, with 13 bases in the middle. CDR3 loop: CSASVASEAKNIQYF. The CDR3 region has the DNA TGCAGTGCTAGTGTTGCGTCCGAGGCCAAAAACATTCAGTACTTC.

There are a few counts of this clonotype. The genes are TRBV6-5 and TRBJ1-2; D gene uncertain. V shed 4 bases and J shed 4 bases, with 22 bases lying between them. CDR1 and CDR2 (germline): MNHEY, SVGAGI. This CDR3 is built from 17 residues. CDR3 sequence (DNA): TGTGCCAGCAGTTCGATGGGTAACGTTGCGTTCCTCTATGGCTACACCTTC. Its translation: CASSSMGNVAFLYGYTF.

This clonotype was recorded a few times. The CDR3 protein is CASSLVKGLQETQYF. The CDR3 nucleotides are TGTGCCAGCAGCTTAGTGAAGGGACTTCAAGAGACCCAGTACTTC. This chain links TRBV7-2 with TRBJ2-5, with TRBD2 as a possible D gene (6 bases). This CDR3 has 15 residues. The germline V and J ends were trimmed by 1 base and 2 bases, with 11 bases remaining between them. Germline CDR1 reads SGHTA; CDR2 reads FQGNSA.

The chain has TRBV29-1 and TRBJ1-1, with D uncertain. The CDR3 is 14 residues long. Germline-derived CDR1 and CDR2 are SQVTM and ANQGSEA. Trimming stripped 2 bases from V and 1 base from J, with 11 bases between. CDR3 loop: CSVEYRQANTEAFF. In DNA, the CDR3 is TGCAGCGTTGAATACCGTCAGGCGAACACTGAAGCTTTCTTT. The full variable domain, in which reference TRBV29-1 and TRBJ1-1 provide the parts outside the CDR3, is SAVISQKPSRDICQRGTSLTIQCQVDSQVTMMFWYRQQPGQSLTLIATANQGSEATYESGFVIDKFPISRPNLTFSTLTVSNMSPEDSSIYLCSVEYRQANTEAFFGQGTRLTVV.

This clonotype has only a few counts. The V and J genes are TRBV29-1 and TRBJ1-1; D may be TRBD1 (5 bases). CDR3 size: 12 residues. The germline V gene encodes CDR1 SQVTM and CDR2 ANQGSEA. Trimming removed 3 bases at V and 9 bases at J, with 14 bases between. CDR3 loop: CSVDGREGKAFF. CDR3 coding DNA: TGCAGCGTTGACGGGCGAGAGGGGAAAGCTTTCTTT.

The chain employs TRBV5-8 and TRBJ1-4; D is uncertain. Per germline, CDR1 SGHTS and CDR2 YDEGEE. Trimming took off 3 bases at V and 1 base at J, with 10 bases between the two ends. The CDR3 runs 15 residues. The CDR3 region is CASSSADLTNEKLFF. DNA for the CDR3: TGTGCCAGCAGCTCAGCGGACTTAACTAATGAAAAACTGTTTTTT.

This clonotype was seen only a few times. V is TRBV7-2 and J is TRBJ2-3; 11 bases fit TRBD2. This CDR3 comprises 17 residues. Trimming cost V 1 base and J 2 bases; bases outside gene matches: 5. The germline V gene encodes CDR1 SGHTA and CDR2 FQGNSA. The CDR3 bases are TGTGCCAGCAGCTTAGTCGGGACTAGCGGTAACACAGATACGCAGTATTTT. Translating it yields CASSLVGTSGNTDTQYF.

There are a few counts of this clonotype. The chain links TRBV5-1 to TRBJ2-1; 7 positions match TRBD1. The CDR3 spans 14 residues. The junction had 2 bases not matched to a gene; V was cut back by 0 bases and J by 5 bases. The V gene's germline CDR1 is SGHRS and CDR2 YFSETQ. The CDR3 DNA reads TGCGCCAGCAGCTTGGGGACAGGACACAATGAGCAGTTCTTC. Translating it yields CASSLGTGHNEQFF.

This clonotype turned up a few times. This rearrangement joins TRBV6-2 or TRBV6-3 to TRBJ2-5; 7 bases are shared with TRBD2. Germline CDR1 is MNHEY and CDR2 is SVGEGT. V lost 6 bases and J lost 5; bases outside the gene matches: 6. CDR3 length: 13 amino acids. In DNA form, the CDR3 reads TGTGCCAGCAGCGGACTAGTTTGGGAGACCCAGTACTTC. Protein sequence: CASSGLVWETQYF.

This chain connects TRBV29-1 to TRBJ1-1; D remains unclear. Germline CDR1 is SQVTM and CDR2 is ANQGSEA. The CDR3 is 11 amino acids. The V end was cut by 7 bases, the J end by 0 bases, with 6 bases between. CDR3 DNA sequence: TGCAGCGCGGACCTGAACACTGAAGCTTTCTTT. Protein sequence: CSADLNTEAFF. Using reference TRBV29-1 and TRBJ1-1 for the parts outside the CDR3, the full variable domain is SAVISQKPSRDICQRGTSLTIQCQVDSQVTMMFWYRQQPGQSLTLIATANQGSEATYESGFVIDKFPISRPNLTFSTLTVSNMSPEDSSIYLCSADLNTEAFFGQGTRLTVV.

The table lists this clonotype with a few counts. The J gene is TRBJ2-7, the V gene TRBV20-1; 7 nucleotides match TRBD2. Germline CDR1 is DFQATT and CDR2 is SNEGSKA (reference sequence). The V and J ends lost 3 bases and 2 bases, in that order; junction bases with no gene match: 4. The CDR3 length is 13 residues. CDR3 sequence: CSASGRNTYEQYV. The CDR3 DNA reads as TGCAGTGCTAGCGGGAGGAACACCTACGAGCAGTACGTC.

In this sample, this clonotype turned up a few times. The V call is TRBV12-3 or TRBV12-4, the J call TRBJ2-4; D is undetermined. This CDR3 spans 11 amino acids. The V end lost 3 bases, the J end lost 7 bases, and 4 bases lay between the germline ends. The CDR3 coding sequence is TGTGCCAGCAGTTTGGGGAACATTCAGTACTTC. It translates to CASSLGNIQYF.

The table lists this clonotype with a few counts. The chain is built from TRBV12-3 or TRBV12-4 and TRBJ2-6, with TRBD1 identical over 8 bases. V dropped 6 bases and J dropped 1; count of bases not matched to a gene: 8. This CDR3 has 17 amino acids. Written as DNA, the CDR3 is TGTGCCAGCAGGATAATACAGGGGGGTTCTGGGGCCAACGTCCTGACTTTC. Residues: CASRIIQGGSGANVLTF.

This chain links TRBV5-1 with TRBJ2-5, with TRBD1 identical over 7 bases. Per germline, CDR1 SGHRS and CDR2 YFSETQ. Unmatched junction bases numbered 5, after V lost 0 bases and J lost 3 bases. The CDR3 runs to 15 residues. The CDR3 here is CASSLEQGREETQYF. The CDR3 coding sequence is TGCGCCAGCAGCTTGGAACAGGGGAGAGAAGAGACCCAGTACTTC.

The chain combines TRBV7-3 with TRBJ2-1, with 7 bases lining up with TRBD1. V was pared by 6 bases and J by 5 bases, with 13 bases of the junction left unmatched. CDR1 and CDR2 (germline): SGHTA, FQGTGA. There are 16 residues in the CDR3. CDR3 residues: CASRSIRQGPHNEQFF. CDR3 in DNA: TGTGCCAGCAGGTCGATCCGACAGGGCCCCCACAATGAGCAGTTCTTC.

The chain links TRBV11-2 to TRBJ2-3; TRBD2 aligns across 10 bases. This CDR3 spans 20 amino acids. V dropped 1 base and J dropped 0; count of bases not matched to a gene: 13. CDR1 is SGHAT, CDR2 FQNNGV, per germline. CDR3 sequence reads: CASSLVLLAGEPTSTDTQYF. CDR3 DNA sequence: TGTGCCAGCAGCTTAGTTCTGCTAGCGGGAGAACCTACTAGCACAGATACGCAGTATTTT. The whole variable domain, remainder taken from reference TRBV11-2 and TRBJ2-3, is EAGVAQSPRYKIIEKRQSVAFWCNPISGHATLYWYQQILGQGPKLLIQFQNNGVVDDSQLPKDRFSAERLKGVDSTLKIQPAKLEDSAVYLCASSLVLLAGEPTSTDTQYFGPGTRLTVL.

The J gene is TRBJ2-1, the V gene TRBV11-2, with 13 bases matching TRBD2. The CDR3 runs 20 residues. V lost 10 bases and J lost 0; bases outside the gene matches: 18. The germline CDR1 and CDR2 sequences are SGHAT and FQNNGV. CDR3 in DNA: TGTGCCACCAACCAGCCCCCGGGACTAGCGGGGCCTAGCTCCTACAATGAGCAGTTCTTC. Amino acids: CATNQPPGLAGPSSYNEQFF.

This chain connects TRBV7-8 to TRBJ1-4; a possible D gene is TRBD1 (6 bases). The V end lost 4 bases, the J end lost 7 bases, and 16 bases lay between the germline ends. This CDR3 is 15 amino acids long. Germline V gene data show CDR1 as SGHVS and CDR2 as FQNEAQ. The CDR3 coding sequence is TGTGCCAGCAGCTCTTCAAATCAAGGGGGTGAAAAACTGTTTTTT. Translation gives CASSSSNQGGEKLFF.

For the CDR3, the DNA is TGCAGTGCCACCGGGACAGGGAGGAGCAATCAGCCCCAGCATTTT. This gives the protein CSATGTGRSNQPQHF. V and J are TRBV20-1 and TRBJ1-5, with TRBD1 identical over 9 bases. Germline V gives CDR1 DFQATT, CDR2 SNEGSKA (reference sequence). V was pared by 6 bases and J by 1 base, with 7 bases of the junction left unmatched. The CDR3 spans 15 residues.

In this sample, this clonotype turned up a few times. The chain couples TRBV12-3 or TRBV12-4 to TRBJ2-7; the D is unclear. Deletions cut 3 bases from V and 6 bases from J, with 12 bases between. The CDR3 extends over 13 amino acids. CDR3 protein: CASSFMKTGEQYF. Here the CDR3 DNA reads TGTGCCAGCAGTTTCATGAAAACCGGCGAGCAGTACTTC.

This sequence joins TRBV7-2 and TRBJ2-7; 14 positions agree with TRBD2. This CDR3 has 15 residues. Germline V gives CDR1 SGHTA, CDR2 FQGNSA. V lost 5 bases, J lost 5 bases, and 5 bases stayed unmatched. The CDR3 loop is CASSPRTSGRNEQYF. The CDR3 coding sequence is TGTGCCAGCAGCCCACGGACTAGCGGGAGGAACGAGCAGTACTTC.

The gene calls are TRBV12-3 or TRBV12-4 and TRBJ1-2; the D is unclear. The CDR3 extends over 13 amino acids. Trimming shortened V by 3 bases and J by 4 bases, and 9 bases separated the two germline ends. The CDR3 coding sequence is TGTGCCAGCAGTTTCCCCGAGTTCTATGGCTACACCTTC. This codes for CASSFPEFYGYTF.

The chain recombines TRBV20-1 with TRBJ2-1, with 7 bases that match TRBD2. V shed 6 bases and J 4 bases; nucleotides not matched to a gene: 12. The CDR3 sequence is 15 residues long. Germline V gives CDR1 DFQATT, CDR2 SNEGSKA (reference sequence). The CDR3 loop is CSALTPTSEYNEQFF. CDR3 nucleotide sequence: TGCAGTGCCCTAACCCCTACTAGCGAATACAATGAGCAGTTCTTC.